The present entry profiles one TCR beta chain with its context. PCR amplification relied on 60 Vbeta primers (plus 13 Jbeta primers). The data were produced by immunoSEQ multiplex PCR, yet TCRdb's version contains in-frame clones alone and is incomplete. The sample shows about 200,000 clones, 65% to 85% of them seen only once. The sample is drawn from a study of cytomegalovirus exposure and HLA in healthy donors. The source material was PBMCs. The source is a man between 45 and 60 years old in good health and CMV-seronegative.

The CDR3 loop reads CASQEISGNTIYF. Here the CDR3 DNA reads TGTGCCAGCCAGGAAATCTCTGGAAACACCATATATTTT. The gene calls are TRBV7-9 and TRBJ1-3; D is unresolved. The CDR3 runs 13 residues. V lost 8 bases and J lost 0, with 8 bases in between. Germline V lookup: CDR1 SEHNR, CDR2 FQNEAQ (reference sequence).